The 32 T cell receptor beta chains presented below share a single source sample, sequenced in a study of T cells in tumors after PD-1 blockade. The data were produced by immunoSEQ multiplex PCR, yet TCRdb's version contains in-frame clones alone and is incomplete. The table lists more than 45,000 clones, approximately 79% of them singletons. The sequences come from PBMCs, collected before anti-PD-1 therapy. Every receptor here comes from a human donor with advanced basal cell or squamous cell carcinoma (not recorded which).

The CDR3 nucleotides read TGTGCCAGCAGTGATTACAGGGGGATGCAGTACTTC. Translating gives CASSDYRGMQYF. The chain has TRBV28 and TRBJ2-7; 8 nucleotides match TRBD1. Germline V gene data show CDR1 as MDHEN and CDR2 as SYDVKM. The CDR3 has 12 amino acids. V shed 5 bases, J shed 9 bases, and the junction held 6 bases outside the gene matches. The entire variable domain, with the rest obtained from reference TRBV28 and TRBJ2-7, is as follows: DVKVTQSSRYLVKRTGEKVFLECVQDMDHENMFWYRQDPGLGLRLIYFSYDVKMKEKGDIPEGYSVSREKKERFSLILESASTNQTSMYLCASSDYRGMQYFGPGTRLTVT.

The V gene is TRBV4-2, the J gene TRBJ2-4; D gene uncertain. The CDR3 contains 13 residues. Germline CDR1 LGHNA, CDR2 YNFKEQ. V dropped 5 bases and J dropped 5 bases, with 10 bases sitting between them. CDR3 protein: CASSYDTENIQYF. The CDR3 nucleotides read TGTGCCAGCAGCTATGACACGGAAAACATTCAGTACTTC.

CDR3 amino acids: CASSFWRESTDTQYF. CDR3 nucleotides: TGTGCCAGCAGTTTCTGGCGGGAGAGCACAGATACGCAGTATTTT. The V and J genes are TRBV28 and TRBJ2-3; 7 bases line up with TRBD2. The CDR3 sequence is 15 residues long. V dropped 3 bases and J dropped 0; count of bases not matched to a gene: 3. From germline, CDR1 is MDHEN and CDR2 SYDVKM.

The chain uses TRBV27 and TRBJ2-1; TRBD2 aligns across 8 bases. Germline V gene data show CDR1 as MNHEY and CDR2 as SMNVEV (reference sequence). The CDR3 is 15 residues long. V lost 8 bases, J lost 3 bases, and 9 bases stayed unmatched. Written as DNA, the CDR3 is TGTGCCAGCTCGCCCGCGGGGGGCTTCTACAATGAGCAGTTCTTC. Protein: CASSPAGGFYNEQFF.

The chain joins TRBV19 to TRBJ1-2, with D possibly being TRBD1 (6 bases). The germline CDR1 and CDR2 sequences are LNHDA and SQIVND (reference sequence). CDR3 length: 14 residues. Trimming left V 6 bases short and J 8 bases short, with 19 bases between. CDR3 sequence reads: CASSEGGAASGYTF. CDR3 coding DNA: TGTGCCAGTAGCGAGGGGGGGGCTGCGTCGGGCTACACCTTC.

V gene TRBV5-4 combines with J gene TRBJ2-6, with no clear D. V was trimmed by 4 bases and J by 0 bases, leaving 14 bases between them. Per germline, CDR1 SGHNT and CDR2 YYREEE (reference sequence). The CDR3 runs to 17 residues. CDR3 sequence: CASSPKLILSGANVLTF. CDR3 sequence (DNA): TGTGCCAGCAGCCCAAAGTTAATACTCTCTGGGGCCAACGTCCTGACTTTC.

The chain combines TRBV5-6 with TRBJ1-3; the D is unclear. The V end lost 4 bases, the J end lost 4 bases, and 9 bases lay between the germline ends. Germline CDR1 is SGHDT and CDR2 is YYEEEE. The CDR3 is 13 residues long. The CDR3 coding sequence is TGTGCCAGCAGCGCTCGCGGAGGAAACACCATATATTTT. This sequence encodes CASSARGGNTIYF.

The chain couples TRBV13 to TRBJ2-7; possibly TRBD1 for D (6 bases). The CDR3 spans 12 residues. Germline values: CDR1 PRHDT, CDR2 FYEKMQ (reference sequence). The germline V and J ends were trimmed by 0 bases and 7 bases, with 7 bases remaining between them. The chain's CDR3 is CASSLGQGEQYF. The DNA of the CDR3 is TGTGCCAGCAGCTTAGGACAGGGAGAGCAGTACTTC.

The chain carries TRBV9 and TRBJ1-4, with a tentative D call TRBD1 (6 bases). Germline values: CDR1 SGDLS, CDR2 YYNGEE. Trimming shortened V by 4 bases and J by 7 bases, and 17 bases separated the two germline ends. The CDR3 is made up of 15 amino acids. The CDR3 sequence is CASSPTGIGGEKLFF. CDR3 nucleotide sequence: TGTGCCAGCAGCCCCACAGGGATAGGAGGTGAAAAACTGTTTTTT.

The count of this clone is one. The genes are TRBV21-1 and TRBJ1-3; TRBD1, the table's D call, lacks a check against the DNA. TRBV21-1 is a pseudogene segment. The CDR3 contains 13 residues. The CDR3: CASRITRRNTIYF. The CDR3 nucleotides are TGTGCCAGCAGAATAACCCGCAGGAACACCATATATTTT.

This clone was observed a few times. The chain couples TRBV29-1 to TRBJ2-5; 10 bases agree with TRBD1. The CDR3 sequence is 13 residues long. The germline gives CDR1 SQVTM, CDR2 ANQGSEA. V was clipped by 7 bases and J by 4 bases; unmatched bases: 6. CDR3 amino acids: CSGRQGAGETQYF. In nucleotides, the CDR3 is TGCAGCGGTAGACAGGGGGCGGGAGAGACCCAGTACTTC.

Regarding this clone: Sequence at one end of the junction differs from germline and may be a read error. The chain uses TRBV6-2 or TRBV6-3 and TRBJ2-7, with D perhaps TRBD1 (5 bases). Germline CDR1 is MNHEY and CDR2 is SVGEGT. This CDR3 is 14 amino acids long. CDR3 loop: CASSYTWGSHEQYF. The CDR3 coding sequence is TGTGCCAGCAGTTATACCTGGGGCTCCCACGAGCAGTACTTC.

The rearrangement joins TRBV19 to TRBJ1-4; possible D gene TRBD1, 6 bases. V was trimmed by 3 bases and J by 8 bases, leaving 16 bases between them. Germline loops: CDR1 LNHDA, CDR2 SQIVND (reference sequence). The CDR3 extends over 15 amino acids. The CDR3 DNA follows: TGTGCCAGTAGTATCGGACAGTCCGGGAGGGAAAAACTGTTTTTT. Translating it yields CASSIGQSGREKLFF.

This clone was detected a few times. The rearrangement uses TRBV7-9 and TRBJ2-5, with TRBD1 matching over 11 bases. Germline assignment: CDR1 SEHNR and CDR2 FQNEAQ (reference sequence). The CDR3 consists of 15 residues. With V trimmed by 5 bases and J by 4 bases, 6 bases remained unmatched. The CDR3 region is CASSTGTGGLETQYF. For the CDR3, the DNA is TGTGCCAGCAGCACTGGGACAGGGGGACTAGAGACCCAGTACTTC.

This clone appeared a single time. The V call is TRBV5-6, the J call TRBJ2-5; 11 bases agree with TRBD2. Trimming removed 4 bases from V and 5 bases from J; junction bases left unmatched: 10. CDR1 SGHDT and CDR2 YYEEEE come from the germline V gene. CDR3 length: 16 amino acids. CDR3 in DNA: TGTGCCAGCAGCCCTGGGGGGACTAGCGGTTTTGAGACCCAGTACTTC. This translates into CASSPGGTSGFETQYF.

The J gene is TRBJ1-2, the V gene TRBV6-5; D is possibly TRBD1 (6 bases). V was shortened by 11 bases and J by 0 bases, with 13 bases between the two germline ends. Looked up from germline, CDR1 is MNHEY and CDR2 is SVGAGI. The CDR3 loop spans 13 amino acids. The CDR3 sequence is CAARRTANYGYTF. The CDR3 DNA follows: TGTGCCGCCAGGAGGACAGCTAACTATGGCTACACCTTC.

The V and J genes are TRBV3-1 (or the pseudogene TRBV3-2) and TRBJ2-7; the match to TRBD1 covers 8 bases. Looked up from germline, CDR1 is LGHDT and CDR2 is YNNKEL (reference sequence). V shed 4 bases, J shed 0 bases, and the junction held 8 bases outside the gene matches. This CDR3 spans 16 amino acids. Written as DNA, the CDR3 is TGTGCCAGCAGCCTAAAACAGGGGGTTATCTCCTACGAGCAGTACTTC. It specifies CASSLKQGVISYEQYF.

This chain connects TRBV20-1 to TRBJ2-5; 9 bases match TRBD2. This CDR3 spans 16 amino acids. J was trimmed by 4 bases and V by 3 bases; bases with no gene match: 12. Per germline, CDR1 DFQATT and CDR2 SNEGSKA (reference sequence). DNA for the CDR3: TGCAGTGCTAGTGGCGGGGGGGCCTCTGTAGCAGAGACCCAGTACTTC. It is translated as CSASGGGASVAETQYF.

The rearrangement uses TRBV28 and TRBJ2-2; 9 bases align to TRBD1. Germline V gives CDR1 MDHEN, CDR2 SYDVKM. Unmatched junction bases numbered 6, after V lost 7 bases and J lost 9 bases. This CDR3 contains 13 residues. In nucleotides, the CDR3 is TGTGCCAGCACCCAAGGGACAGGGAGGGAGCTGTTTTTT. This encodes CASTQGTGRELFF.

This chain uses TRBV7-2 with TRBJ2-4; D call uncertain. CDR1 and CDR2 from the germline V gene are SGHTA and FQGNSA. The CDR3 sequence is 15 residues long. V gave up 1 base and J gave up 4 bases, with 11 bases separating them. In nucleotides, the CDR3 is TGTGCCAGCAGCTTAGTTAACGTCCAAAAAAACATTCAGTACTTC. This gives the protein CASSLVNVQKNIQYF.

By its share, this clone is medium-sized. The chain uses TRBV5-1 and TRBJ2-6; maybe TRBD1 (5 bases). There are 14 residues in the CDR3. Trimming took off 3 bases at V and 4 bases at J, with 8 bases between the two ends. CDR1 is SGHRS and CDR2 is YFSETQ in the germline V gene. The CDR3 is CASSSGLGANVLTF. CDR3 coding DNA: TGCGCCAGCAGCTCAGGGTTAGGGGCCAACGTCCTGACTTTC.

This sequence joins TRBV14 and TRBJ2-3; D perhaps matches TRBD1 (7 bases). CDR3 length: 16 amino acids. Germline-derived CDR1 and CDR2 are SGHDN and FVKESK. V was cut by 4 bases and J by 3 bases, with 17 bases left in between. The CDR3 sequence is CASSPGGGVGTDTQYF. As DNA, the CDR3 is TGTGCCAGCAGCCCCGGAGGGGGCGTCGGTACAGATACGCAGTATTTT. The full variable domain, completed using reference TRBV14 and TRBJ2-3, is EAGVTQFPSHSVIEKGQTVTLRCDPISGHDNLYWYRRVMGKEIKFLLHFVKESKQDESGMPNNRFLAERTGGTYSTLKVQPAELEDSGVYFCASSPGGGVGTDTQYFGPGTRLTVL.

The chain employs TRBV28 and TRBJ2-4, with 10 bases identical to TRBD2. V shed 10 bases, J shed 3 bases, and the junction held 15 bases outside the gene matches. The CDR3 is made up of 17 amino acids. Germline-derived CDR1 and CDR2 are MDHEN and SYDVKM. The CDR3 protein is CATDGDELAGSKNIQYF. CDR3 in DNA: TGTGCCACCGATGGGGACGAACTAGCGGGAAGCAAAAACATTCAGTACTTC. Full variable domain (rest looked up from reference TRBV28 and TRBJ2-4): DVKVTQSSRYLVKRTGEKVFLECVQDMDHENMFWYRQDPGLGLRLIYFSYDVKMKEKGDIPEGYSVSREKKERFSLILESASTNQTSMYLCATDGDELAGSKNIQYFGAGTRLSVL.

The chain couples TRBV12-3 or TRBV12-4 to TRBJ2-2; D is ambiguous. Trimming stripped 3 bases from V and 4 bases from J, with 3 bases between. The CDR3 spans 12 residues. The CDR3 coding sequence is TGTGCCAGCAGTTTTGGCACCGGGGAGCTGTTTTTT. Translating gives CASSFGTGELFF.

The chain is built from TRBV5-6 and TRBJ2-5, with D hard to call. Per germline, CDR1 SGHDT and CDR2 YYEEEE. The CDR3 contains 13 residues. V was clipped by 0 bases and J by 0 bases, with 3 bases between them. The CDR3 region is CASSLGNQETQYF. CDR3 DNA: TGTGCCAGCAGCTTGGGGAACCAAGAGACCCAGTACTTC. Looking up the rest from reference TRBV5-6 and TRBJ2-5 gives the full variable domain: DAGVTQSPTHLIKTRGQQVTLRCSPKSGHDTVSWYQQALGQGPQFIFQYYEEEERQRGNFPDRFSGHQFPNYSSELNVNALLLGDSALYLCASSLGNQETQYFGPGTRLLVL.

The gene calls are TRBV7-2 and TRBJ2-6, with TRBD1 matching over 8 bases. Germline lookup yields CDR1 SGHTA and CDR2 FQGNSA. The CDR3 runs to 16 residues. Trimming cost V 6 bases and J 0 bases; bases outside gene matches: 4. CDR3 bases: TGTGCCAGCAGTCCCACAGGGGGCTCTGGGGCCAACGTCCTGACTTTC. Translation: CASSPTGGSGANVLTF.

This clone has a single count. This rearrangement joins TRBV9 to TRBJ2-1; D might be TRBD2 (6 bases). The germline V gene has CDR1 SGDLS and CDR2 YYNGEE. The V end was cut by 0 bases, the J end by 7 bases, with 11 bases between. This CDR3 region has 14 residues. The CDR3 DNA sequence: TGTGCCAGCAGCGTAGTGGACTATGGAAATGAGCAGTTCTTC. Its translation is CASSVVDYGNEQFF.

The chain links TRBV19 to TRBJ1-5; TRBD1 is a possible D gene (6 bases). The CDR3 length is 17 residues. V was trimmed by 7 bases and J by 2 bases, leaving 21 bases between them. Germline V CDR1 and CDR2: LNHDA, SQIVND (reference sequence). CDR3 in DNA: TGTGCCAGTAACGGGGGGGCAGGCCAAGGGCGCAATCAGCCCCAGCATTTT. This encodes CASNGGAGQGRNQPQHF.

The chain is built from TRBV6-4 and TRBJ2-7; D may be TRBD2 (5 bases). The CDR3 contains 18 residues. In germline, CDR1 is MRHNA, CDR2 SNTAGT. Trimming left V 2 bases short and J 7 bases short, with 27 bases between. The CDR3 reads CASSDRTLALPFYQEQYF. CDR3 nucleotide sequence: TGTGCCAGCAGTGACCGAACCTTAGCGCTACCCTTTTATCAAGAGCAGTACTTC.

The rearrangement joins TRBV4-1 to TRBJ2-1; D is ambiguous. V was pared by 4 bases and J by 2 bases, with 12 bases between. Germline V gene lookup returns CDR1 MGHRA and CDR2 YSYEKL. The CDR3 has 15 amino acids. CDR3 sequence reads: CASSLQRDTYNEQFF. CDR3 nucleotides: TGCGCCAGCAGCCTCCAGCGCGATACCTACAATGAGCAGTTCTTC.

This rearrangement joins TRBV6-4 to TRBJ2-1, with TRBD2 as a possible D gene (5 bases). Germline values: CDR1 MRHNA, CDR2 SNTAGT. The CDR3 length is 13 residues. V lost 8 bases to trimming and J lost 5 bases, with 13 bases between them. CDR3: CASFEGRNNEQFF. CDR3 bases: TGTGCCAGCTTCGAGGGCCGTAACAATGAGCAGTTCTTC.

Comment on this clone: Its ends do not fully match the called genes, so a read error is possible. The chain couples TRBV5-4 to TRBJ1-1; D is uncertain. The CDR3 loop spans 12 amino acids. Germline V gives CDR1 SGHNT, CDR2 YYREEE (reference sequence). The CDR3 reads CASSPVGVLPLF. CDR3 bases: TGTGCCAGCAGCCCCGTTGGAGTCCTCCCTCTCTTT.